This TCR beta chain was obtained from a study of cytomegalovirus exposure and HLA in healthy donors. Study-wide background: The roughly 130 validation repertoires, a later analysis reported, used the same platform as the 666 repertoires from the first cohort.

Libraries were prepared by immunoSEQ multiplex PCR; TCRdb keeps only in-frame clonotypes and omits some of them. The profile shows around 150,000 clones, less than 90% of them singletons. CDR3 length: 15 amino acids. V shed 0 bases and J shed 0 bases, with 6 bases lying between them. Germline-derived CDR1 and CDR2 are SGHRS and YFSETQ. Material for sequencing was PBMCs. V gene TRBV5-1 combines with J gene TRBJ2-2; D is ambiguous. This clonotype was sampled from a woman aged 18-29 years in good health and CMV-seropositive. CDR3 in amino acids: CASSLDMPNTGELFF. DNA of the CDR3: TGCGCCAGCAGCTTGGACATGCCGAACACCGGGGAGCTGTTTTTT.